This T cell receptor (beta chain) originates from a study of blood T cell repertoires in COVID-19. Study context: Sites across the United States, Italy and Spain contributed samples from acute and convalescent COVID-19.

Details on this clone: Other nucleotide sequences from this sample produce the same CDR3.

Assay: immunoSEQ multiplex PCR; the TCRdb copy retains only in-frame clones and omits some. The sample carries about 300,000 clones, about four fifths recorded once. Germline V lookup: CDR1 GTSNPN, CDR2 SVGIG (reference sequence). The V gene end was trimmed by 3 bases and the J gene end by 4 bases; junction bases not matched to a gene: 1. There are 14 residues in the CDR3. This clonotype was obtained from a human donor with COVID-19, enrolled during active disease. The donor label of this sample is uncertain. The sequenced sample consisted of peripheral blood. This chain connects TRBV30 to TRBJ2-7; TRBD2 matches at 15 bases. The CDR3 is CAWSGLAGGYEQYF. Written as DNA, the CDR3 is TGTGCCTGGAGCGGACTAGCGGGAGGGTACGAGCAGTACTTC.